A single sample is the source of the 27 T cell receptor beta chains below, sequenced in a study of T cell responses to AZD1222 COVID-19 vaccine (dated by TCRdb to the early 2020s). The time point tag for this specimen amounts to: about 28 days (+/-7) after the second vaccine dose. Library preparation used the immunoSEQ multiplex PCR assay. The source is immuneACCESS, and TCRdb retained only in-frame sequences with V and J called. Part of the clones is not carried over; for the studies checked, unresolved V genes explain less than half of this, and the remainder is unexplained. This sample is represented by approximately 180,000 clones; around 90% of them were singletons. Roughly 27% of the sample is held by the ten biggest clonotypes. The specimen comprised peripheral blood, sampled 28 days after the second AZD1222 dose. The receptors stem from an adult who received the AZD1222 COVID-19 vaccine.

The CDR3: CATADLGTYNEQFF. The CDR3 DNA is TGTGCCACCGCTGACTTGGGAACCTACAATGAGCAGTTCTTC. The V call is TRBV24-1, the J call TRBJ2-1; D is ambiguous. CDR1 KGHDR and CDR2 SFDVKD come from the germline V gene. The ends were cut back, 9 bases at V and 2 bases at J, with 13 bases in the middle. The length of the CDR3 is 14 residues.

The V gene is TRBV6-5, the J gene TRBJ2-6, with D hard to call. Trimming removed 0 bases from V and 1 base from J, with 7 bases in between. The CDR3 has 16 residues. Germline V gives CDR1 MNHEY, CDR2 SVGAGI. CDR3 protein: CASSYSIQSGANVLTF. CDR3 DNA: TGTGCCAGCAGTTACTCGATTCAGTCTGGGGCCAACGTCCTGACTTTC.

The V gene is TRBV9, the J gene TRBJ2-7; 7 nucleotides align to TRBD1. CDR3 length: 14 residues. V dropped 2 bases and J dropped 3; count of bases not matched to a gene: 5. Germline CDR1 SGDLS, CDR2 YYNGEE. The CDR3 nucleotides read TGTGCCAGCAGCGTGGCGACAGGGAACTACGAGCAGTACTTC. Its translation: CASSVATGNYEQYF.

The chain is built from TRBV19 and TRBJ1-1; D perhaps matches TRBD1 (6 bases). This CDR3 spans 16 amino acids. Between the trimmed V and J ends, which lost 3 bases and 1 base, there was a span of 15 bases. Per germline, CDR1 LNHDA and CDR2 SQIVND (reference sequence). CDR3 bases: TGTGCCAGTAGTATCATCCATACAGGGCCGAACACTGAAGCTTTCTTT. As protein: CASSIIHTGPNTEAFF.

This sequence joins TRBV27 and TRBJ2-2, with 7 bases identical to TRBD2. The CDR3 sequence is 15 residues long. The germline gives CDR1 MNHEY, CDR2 SMNVEV (reference sequence). Trimming removed 6 bases from V and 5 bases from J; junction bases left unmatched: 9. CDR3 in amino acids: CASSFVGLETGELFF. Written as DNA, the CDR3 is TGTGCCAGCAGCTTTGTAGGACTAGAAACCGGGGAGCTGTTTTTT.

CDR3 coding DNA: TGCGCCAGCAGCTACGGGACAGGGGCAACTAATGAAAAACTGTTTTTT. It yields the protein CASSYGTGATNEKLFF. The chain has TRBV5-1 and TRBJ1-4; 10 nucleotides agree with TRBD1. The CDR3 has 16 amino acids. J gave up 0 bases and V 3 bases, and 2 bases lay outside the gene matches. Germline V gives CDR1 SGHRS, CDR2 YFSETQ.

The chain has TRBV5-1 and TRBJ2-7, with 8 positions matching TRBD2. Trimming took 1 base from V and 2 from J; bases not matched to a gene: 11. Germline CDR1 reads SGHRS; CDR2 reads YFSETQ. CDR3 length: 17 amino acids. CDR3 sequence (DNA): TGCGCCAGCAGCTTGTGGGTCTCGGGAGCGGGAGCCTACGAGCAGTACTTC. This codes for CASSLWVSGAGAYEQYF.

The CDR3 sequence is CASGLATSGRPRSFYNEQFF. The CDR3 coding sequence is TGTGCTAGTGGTTTGGCGACTAGCGGGAGGCCACGAAGCTTCTACAATGAGCAGTTCTTC. The chain uses TRBV12-5 and TRBJ2-1, with 13 bases identical to TRBD2. There are 20 residues in the CDR3. Germline trimming cut 1 base from V and 3 bases from J; bases unmatched to any gene: 12. Per germline, CDR1 LGHNT and CDR2 FRNRAP.

The V and J genes are TRBV4-3 and TRBJ2-5, with 10 bases matching TRBD2. This CDR3 region has 16 residues. CDR1 is LGHNA, CDR2 YSLEER, per germline. Germline trimming cut 8 bases from V and 2 bases from J; bases unmatched to any gene: 11. The CDR3: CASSVGQRGGQETQYF. CDR3 coding DNA: TGCGCCAGCTCTGTGGGGCAGCGGGGGGGACAAGAGACCCAGTACTTC.

The table lists this clone with a count of one. The chain carries TRBV28 and TRBJ2-7; D unresolved. The germline V gene has CDR1 MDHEN and CDR2 SYDVKM. Trimming left V 6 bases short and J 2 bases short, with 26 bases between. CDR3 size: 18 residues. CDR3 in amino acids: CASSPGPKYSRAPYEQYF. The CDR3 DNA sequence: TGTGCCAGCAGCCCCGGACCAAAATATAGTAGGGCACCCTACGAGCAGTACTTC.

The chain employs TRBV7-2 and TRBJ2-7; weak D call: TRBD2 (7 bases). The length of the CDR3 is 14 residues. Trimming stripped 5 bases from V and 2 bases from J, with 13 bases between. Germline CDR1 is SGHTA and CDR2 is FQGNSA. Written as DNA, the CDR3 is TGTGCCAGCAGCCCAAGGGGGGGGGCCTACGAGCAGTACTTC. Protein sequence: CASSPRGGAYEQYF.

This sequence joins TRBV11-3 and TRBJ2-2; D is perhaps TRBD2 (6 bases). The V gene lost 1 base and the J gene lost 6 bases, with 15 bases spanning the gap. CDR1 and CDR2 (germline): SGHNT, YENEEA. This CDR3 is 16 amino acids long. The CDR3 loop is CASSLGSGRPAGELFF. The CDR3 nucleotides read TGTGCCAGCAGCTTAGGGTCAGGGAGGCCCGCCGGGGAGCTGTTTTTT. Together with reference TRBV11-3 and TRBJ2-2, the CDR3 gives the full variable domain: EAGVVQSPRYKIIEKKQPVAFWCNPISGHNTLYWYLQNLGQGPELLIRYENEEAVDDSQLPKDRFSAERLKGVDSTLKIQPAELGDSAVYLCASSLGSGRPAGELFFGEGSRLTVL.

The chain carries TRBV5-1 and TRBJ2-2; D is possibly TRBD2 (6 bases). Deletions cut 9 bases from V and 4 bases from J, with 13 bases between. The CDR3 spans 13 residues. Looked up from germline, CDR1 is SGHRS and CDR2 is YFSETQ. The CDR3 here is CATRQGGTGELFF. In nucleotides, the CDR3 is TGCGCCACCCGGCAGGGAGGCACCGGGGAGCTGTTTTTT.

J is TRBJ2-1 and V is TRBV7-8, with D maybe TRBD1 (6 bases). V dropped 5 bases and J dropped 6 bases, with 11 bases sitting between them. Looked up from germline, CDR1 is SGHVS and CDR2 is FQNEAQ. The CDR3 has 13 residues. The CDR3 reads CASSLDRTNEQFF. In DNA, the CDR3 is TGTGCCAGCAGCCTCGACAGGACCAATGAGCAGTTCTTC.

The chain uses TRBV19 and TRBJ1-2, with D possibly TRBD1 on 6 matching bases. Germline CDR1 LNHDA, CDR2 SQIVND (reference sequence). The V end lost 5 bases, the J end lost 0 bases, and 22 bases lay between the germline ends. This CDR3 region has 18 residues. The CDR3 nucleotides are TGTGCCAGTAGTTACAGGGACTCCTTCCCGAATGCTAACTATGGCTACACCTTC. Translated: CASSYRDSFPNANYGYTF. Supplemented by reference TRBV19 and TRBJ1-2, the full variable domain reads DGGITQSPKYLFRKEGQNVTLSCEQNLNHDAMYWYRQDPGQGLRLIYYSQIVNDFQKGDIAEGYSVSREKKESFPLTVTSAQKNPTAFYLCASSYRDSFPNANYGYTFGSGTRLTVV.

The chain employs TRBV5-1 and TRBJ1-5, with TRBD1 matching over 7 bases. Trimming removed 4 bases from V and 7 bases from J; junction bases left unmatched: 5. Germline V gene lookup returns CDR1 SGHRS and CDR2 YFSETQ. The CDR3 runs 13 residues. The CDR3 sequence: CASSGTVQQPQHF. CDR3 DNA: TGCGCCAGCAGCGGGACAGTTCAACAGCCCCAGCATTTT.

For the CDR3, the DNA is TGCGCCAGCATGGGGCTAGCCAAAAACATTCAGTACTTC. It yields the protein CASMGLAKNIQYF. The chain carries TRBV4-1 and TRBJ2-4, with a possible D match to TRBD1 (5 bases). The CDR3 length is 13 residues. In germline, CDR1 is MGHRA, CDR2 YSYEKL. The germline V and J ends were trimmed by 7 bases and 0 bases, with 7 bases remaining between them.

The chain recombines TRBV7-3 with TRBJ2-7, with D perhaps TRBD1 or TRBD2 (5 bases each). Trimming shortened V by 6 bases and J by 2 bases, and 17 bases separated the two germline ends. The CDR3 consists of 15 residues. In germline, CDR1 is SGHTA, CDR2 FQGTGA. The CDR3 nucleotides read TGTGCCAGCAGATCTGTACCGGGACCCACCTACGAGCAGTACTTC. Its translation is CASRSVPGPTYEQYF.

The chain couples TRBV6-2 or TRBV6-3 to TRBJ2-3; D might be TRBD2 (6 bases). The CDR3 runs to 15 residues. V was shortened by 2 bases and J by 0 bases, with 9 bases between the two germline ends. Per the germline V gene, CDR1 is MNHEY and CDR2 is SVGEGT. For the CDR3, the DNA is TGTGCCAGCAGTTACGGCCGGGGGAGCACAGATACGCAGTATTTT. Translation: CASSYGRGSTDTQYF.

The chain is built from TRBV3-1 (or the pseudogene TRBV3-2) and TRBJ1-4, with 12 bases identical to TRBD1. This CDR3 has 15 residues. The V gene end was trimmed by 4 bases and the J gene end by 8 bases; junction bases not matched to a gene: 5. Germline CDR1 and CDR2: LGHDT and YNNKEL (reference sequence). CDR3 DNA: TGTGCCAGCAGCCTTTGGGACAGGGGGCGAGAAAAACTGTTTTTT. Protein sequence: CASSLWDRGREKLFF.

V gene TRBV4-1 combines with J gene TRBJ2-7; TRBD1 matches 7 bases. Germline V lookup: CDR1 MGHRA, CDR2 YSYEKL. This CDR3 spans 14 amino acids. V was pared by 3 bases and J by 3 bases, with 5 bases of the junction left unmatched. The CDR3 sequence: CASSQPGTDYEQYF. The CDR3, as DNA: TGCGCCAGCAGCCAGCCCGGGACAGACTACGAGCAGTACTTC.

The chain employs TRBV2 and TRBJ2-7; TRBD2 aligns across 9 bases. Germline V gene sequence: CDR1 SNHLY, CDR2 FYNNEI. Trimming at V came to 3 bases and at J to 3 bases, leaving 6 bases not matched to a gene. This CDR3 region has 15 residues. CDR3 amino acids: CASSDALAGIYEQYF. The CDR3 DNA reads as TGTGCCAGCAGTGATGCCCTAGCGGGAATCTACGAGCAGTACTTC.

The rearrangement links TRBV28 to TRBJ1-2, with D hard to call. Germline CDR1 and CDR2: MDHEN and SYDVKM. V was shortened by 8 bases and J by 1 base, with 17 bases between the two germline ends. CDR3 length equals 15 residues. CDR3 loop: CASAPVGRINYGYTF. CDR3 nucleotide sequence: TGTGCCAGCGCGCCCGTCGGACGGATTAACTATGGCTACACCTTC.

V and J are TRBV7-9 and TRBJ2-6; D is unclear. Germline CDR1 reads SEHNR; CDR2 reads FQNEAQ (reference sequence). The CDR3 extends over 15 amino acids. Trimming shortened V by 7 bases and J by 1 base, and 11 bases separated the two germline ends. The DNA of the CDR3 is TGTGCCAGCATCCTTCCAGAATCTGGGGCCAACGTCCTGACTTTC. Amino acid sequence: CASILPESGANVLTF.

This clone was seen only once. The rearrangement joins TRBV7-2 to TRBJ2-1, with D perhaps matching TRBD2 (5 bases). CDR1 and CDR2 (germline): SGHTA, FQGNSA. This CDR3 is built from 12 residues. Trimming removed 2 bases at V and 7 bases at J, with 6 bases between. CDR3 region: CASSLSGNEQFF. Written as DNA, the CDR3 is TGTGCCAGCAGCTTAAGCGGTAATGAGCAGTTCTTC.

The rearrangement uses TRBV6-1 and TRBJ2-7; D unclear. CDR3 length: 13 residues. Germline V gene data show CDR1 as MNHNS and CDR2 as SASEGT. V was cut by 1 base and J by 12 bases, with 16 bases left in between. The CDR3 here is CASSEGLIGTGYF. The CDR3 coding sequence is TGTGCCAGCAGTGAAGGGTTAATCGGCACGGGGTACTTC.

V gene TRBV19 combines with J gene TRBJ2-5, with TRBD2 matching over 9 bases. CDR3 length equals 16 residues. Germline CDR1 reads LNHDA; CDR2 reads SQIVND (reference sequence). The V segment lost 5 bases and the J segment 5 bases; nucleotides outside the gene matches: 12. This CDR3 reads CASSFSGSRGLETQYF. In DNA, the CDR3 is TGTGCCAGTAGTTTTAGCGGGAGCCGGGGTTTGGAGACCCAGTACTTC.